This is a list of T cell receptor beta chains from one sample in a study of Ad26.COV2.S vaccination and SARS-CoV-2 variants. Data came from immunoSEQ multiplex PCR; TCRdb stores just in-frame clones and leaves some out. The sample shows approximately 300,000 clones, around 83% of them seen only once. The source was peripheral blood, collected in a trial of Ad26.COV2.S vaccine versus placebo. The receptors here all came from a person aged 18 to 59 who received the Ad26.COV2.S COVID-19 vaccine or a placebo. Each CDR3 is given with its conserved first and last residue. A D gene is named only where the DNA matches it firmly. Not all rows give a size; the values are once, few, many and, for expanded clones, a class.

d_call,v_call,clone_size,j_call,cdr3_nt,cdr3_aa
TRBD1,TRBV18,few,TRBJ2-7,TGTGCCAGCTCACCAGGACAGGGCTCCTACGAGCAGTACTTC,CASSPGQGSYEQYF
-,TRBV5-1,few,TRBJ2-1,TGCGCCAGCAGCCCGAGCTCCTACAATGAGCAGTTCTTC,CASSPSSYNEQFF
-,TRBV9,-,TRBJ2-2,TGTGCCAGCAGCGTAGCTCTATGGGCAGGGGCTTCCACCGGGGAGCTGTTTTTT,CASSVALWAGASTGELFF
-,TRBV24-1,-,TRBJ2-2,TGTGCCACCCAGGGCAACACCGGGGAGCTGTTTTTT,CATQGNTGELFF
-,TRBV15,many,TRBJ1-5,TGTGCCACCAGCAGAGAGGCGGACAGCAATCAGCCCCAGCATTTT,CATSREADSNQPQHF
TRBD2,TRBV9,-,TRBJ2-5,TGTGCCAGCAGCGTAGCTAGCGGGGGGGCCCGGGAGACCCAGTACTTC,CASSVASGGARETQYF
-,TRBV6-2/TRBV6-3,-,TRBJ1-1,TGTGCCAGCAGTTATGAGGTGGGCACTGAAGCTTTCTTT,CASSYEVGTEAFF
TRBD1,TRBV29-1,-,TRBJ1-2,TGCAGCTCTGACCTGGCGGCAGGGGGCTATGGCTACACCTTC,CSSDLAAGGYGYTF
-,TRBV11-2,-,TRBJ2-7,TGTGCCAGCAGCCCCCTACTGTCCGACGAGCAGTACTTC,CASSPLLSDEQYF
-,TRBV25-1,-,TRBJ2-2,TGTGCCAGCAGGGGGCCGACCACCGGGGAGCTGTTTTTT,CASRGPTTGELFF
TRBD1,TRBV4-1,-,TRBJ1-1,TGCGCCAGCAGCCAGGCGCCTACGGGACAGCTGCGGACTGAAGCTTTCTTT,CASSQAPTGQLRTEAFF
-,TRBV4-3,-,TRBJ1-3,TGCGCCAGCAGTCCCTCGCATCCCCTCGGCTCTGGAAACACCATATATTTT,CASSPSHPLGSGNTIYF
TRBD1,TRBV9,-,TRBJ1-2,TGTGCCAGCGTCAGGGGGCGAGCTAACTATGGCTACACCTTC,CASVRGRANYGYTF
-,TRBV19,once,TRBJ1-1,TGTGCCAGTAGTTCCGGGGCGACCACCACCCCAACCAAAGCTTTCTTT,CASSSGATTTPTKAFF
-,TRBV30,-,TRBJ1-6,TGTGCCTGGAGTTCGGACAGAGATTCACCCCTCCACTTT,CAWSSDRDSPLHF
-,TRBV19,-,TRBJ2-7,TGTGCCAGTAGTATAGGAGGGTGGCAGGGAGCTTCCTACGAGCAGTACTTC,CASSIGGWQGASYEQYF
-,TRBV7-3,once,TRBJ2-1,TGTGCCAGCAGCCCCGATCCATACAATGAGCAGTTCTTC,CASSPDPYNEQFF
-,TRBV2,-,TRBJ1-1,TGTGCCAGCAGTGAGGAGAAACAGCCGAACACTGAAGCTTTCTTT,CASSEEKQPNTEAFF
-,TRBV6-5,-,TRBJ1-5,TGTGCCAGCAGTCCCGAACCTAGCAATCAGCCCCAGCATTTT,CASSPEPSNQPQHF
-,TRBV19,-,TRBJ2-5,TGTGCCAGTAGCGTGAAGGTCTTGGCCCTCCAAGAGACCCAGTACTTC,CASSVKVLALQETQYF
-,TRBV18,-,TRBJ2-7,TGTGCCAGCTCACCACCGAGTCTGGGACGGTCCATCGAGCAGTACTTC,CASSPPSLGRSIEQYF
TRBD1,TRBV5-1,-,TRBJ1-4,TGCGCCAGCAGCTCGTCAACCGGGACAGTCCCTGAAAAACTGTTTTTT,CASSSSTGTVPEKLFF
-,TRBV7-2,few,TRBJ1-1,TGTGCCAGCAGCTTTCAACCCCGGGCTGAAGCTTTCTTT,CASSFQPRAEAFF
-,TRBV19,-,TRBJ1-4,TGTGCCAGCAAAGATACAGGGACGTACGGTGAAAAACTGTTTTTT,CASKDTGTYGEKLFF
-,TRBV5-1,-,TRBJ2-5,TGCGCCAGCAGCTTGGGAAGGGGACAAGAGACCCAGTACTTC,CASSLGRGQETQYF
-,TRBV2,-,TRBJ1-1,TGTGCCAGCAGTGAGCAGTTACGGAACACTGAAGCTTTCTTT,CASSEQLRNTEAFF
TRBD1,TRBV5-1,-,TRBJ2-7,TGCGCCAGCAGCTTGAAGGGACAGGGGGCTAGGGAGCAGTACTTC,CASSLKGQGAREQYF
TRBD1,TRBV9,-,TRBJ1-2,TGTGCCAGCAGCGAACGGAGTAAGACAGGGGGCTATGGCTACACCTTC,CASSERSKTGGYGYTF
TRBD1,TRBV11-2,-,TRBJ2-1,TGTGCCAGCAGCTCCGGGACAGGGAGGAATGAGCAGTTCTTC,CASSSGTGRNEQFF
-,TRBV2,-,TRBJ2-5,TGTGCCAGCAGTTCCGGGCGGGGCGAGGAGACCCAGTACTTC,CASSSGRGEETQYF
TRBD2,TRBV5-1,-,TRBJ2-1,TGCGCCAGCAGCTTGACTAGCGGGGGAGTGAATGAGCAGTTCTTC,CASSLTSGGVNEQFF
-,TRBV30,-,TRBJ1-5,TGTGCCTGGAGTGGCGACATGAGCAATCAGCCCCAGCATTTT,CAWSGDMSNQPQHF
-,TRBV4-1,-,TRBJ2-5,TGCGCCAGCAGCCAAGTCGCAGGGACCCAGTACTTC,CASSQVAGTQYF
TRBD1,TRBV5-1,once,TRBJ2-7,TGCGCCAGCAGCTTCACCCCCCGGACAGGGGGTACCTTGAGGTCCTACGAGCAGTACTTC,CASSFTPRTGGTLRSYEQYF
-,TRBV25-1,-,TRBJ2-7,TGTGCCAGCAGAGAGGTTAGTAGTCACGAGCAGTACTTC,CASREVSSHEQYF
-,TRBV7-2,-,TRBJ2-2,TGTGCCAGCAGCCGCGCCGTTAGCACCACCGGGGAGCTGTTTTTT,CASSRAVSTTGELFF
-,TRBV6-2/TRBV6-3,-,TRBJ2-1,TGTGCCAGCAGTTACTCGATCACCTACAATGAGCAGTTCTTC,CASSYSITYNEQFF
-,TRBV6-2/TRBV6-3,-,TRBJ2-1,TGTGCCAGCAGTTACGTAACCAGGGCGGGGAACAATGAGCAGTTCTTC,CASSYVTRAGNNEQFF
-,TRBV5-1,-,TRBJ1-2,TGCGCCAGCAGCCCCGGGGGAACCGGGTATGGCTACACCTTC,CASSPGGTGYGYTF
-,TRBV7-2,once,TRBJ2-5,TGTGCCAGCAGCTTACAAGGACAAGAGACCCAGTACTTC,CASSLQGQETQYF
-,TRBV19,-,TRBJ2-1,TGTGCCAGTAGCAATAACATGTACAATGAGCAGTTCTTC,CASSNNMYNEQFF
-,TRBV30,-,TRBJ1-6,TGTGCCTGGACCGCTGGTGGCGGCTCCTCCTATAATTCACCCCTCCACTTT,CAWTAGGGSSYNSPLHF
TRBD1,TRBV6-5,-,TRBJ2-1,TGTGCCAGCGCACAGGGGGCCTACAATGAGCAGTTCTTC,CASAQGAYNEQFF
-,TRBV6-4,-,TRBJ1-6,TGTGCCAGCAGTGATGGGACGCGAGGTTCACCCCTCCACTTT,CASSDGTRGSPLHF
-,TRBV5-4,-,TRBJ2-7,TGTGCCAGCAGCTCGGGGGGCGACAGGGGCCACGAGCAGTACTTC,CASSSGGDRGHEQYF
TRBD2,TRBV7-8,-,TRBJ2-7,TGTGCCAGCAGCTTAGCGCGCAGCGGGAGCTACGAGCAGTACTTC,CASSLARSGSYEQYF